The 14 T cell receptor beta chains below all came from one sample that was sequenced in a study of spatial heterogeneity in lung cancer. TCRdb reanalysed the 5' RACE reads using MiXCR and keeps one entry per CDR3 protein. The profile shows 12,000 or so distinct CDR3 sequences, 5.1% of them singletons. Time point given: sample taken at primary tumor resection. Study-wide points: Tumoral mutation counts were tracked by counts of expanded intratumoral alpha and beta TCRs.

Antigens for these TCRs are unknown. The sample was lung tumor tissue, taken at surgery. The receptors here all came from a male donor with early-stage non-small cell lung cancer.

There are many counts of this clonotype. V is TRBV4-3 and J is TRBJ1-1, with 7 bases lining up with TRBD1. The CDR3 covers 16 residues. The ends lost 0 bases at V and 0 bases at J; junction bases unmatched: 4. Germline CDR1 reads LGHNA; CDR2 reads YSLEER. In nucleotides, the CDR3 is TGCGCCAGCAGCCAAGAGAAGGGGGCGGTGAACACTGAAGCTTTCTTT. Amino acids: CASSQEKGAVNTEAFF.

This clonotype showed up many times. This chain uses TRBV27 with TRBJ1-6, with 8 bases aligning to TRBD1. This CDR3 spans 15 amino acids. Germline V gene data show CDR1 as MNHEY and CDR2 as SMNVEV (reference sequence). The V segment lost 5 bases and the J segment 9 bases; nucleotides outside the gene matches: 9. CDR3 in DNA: TGTGCCAGCAGTCCCCGGACAGGGACCGGTTCACCCCTCCACTTT. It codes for CASSPRTGTGSPLHF.

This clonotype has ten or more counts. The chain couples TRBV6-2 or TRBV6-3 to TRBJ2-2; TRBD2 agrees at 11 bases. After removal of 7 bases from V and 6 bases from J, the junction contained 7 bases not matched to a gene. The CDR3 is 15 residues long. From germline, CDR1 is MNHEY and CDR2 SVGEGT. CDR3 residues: CASTSLAGGAGELFF. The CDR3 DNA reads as TGTGCCAGCACCTCCCTAGCGGGGGGCGCCGGGGAGCTGTTTTTT.

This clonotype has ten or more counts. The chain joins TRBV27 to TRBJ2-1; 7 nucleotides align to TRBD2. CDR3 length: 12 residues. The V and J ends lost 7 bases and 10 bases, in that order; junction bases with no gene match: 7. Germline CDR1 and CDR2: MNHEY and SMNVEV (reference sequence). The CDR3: CASTPVGGEQFF. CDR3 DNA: TGTGCCAGCACTCCTGTGGGGGGGGAGCAGTTCTTC.

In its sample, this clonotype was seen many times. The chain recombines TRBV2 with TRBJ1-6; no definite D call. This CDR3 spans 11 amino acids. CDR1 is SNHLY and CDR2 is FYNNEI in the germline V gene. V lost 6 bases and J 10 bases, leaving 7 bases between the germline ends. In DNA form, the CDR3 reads TGTGCCAGCAGGGGGTACTCACCCCTCCACTTT. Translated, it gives CASRGYSPLHF.

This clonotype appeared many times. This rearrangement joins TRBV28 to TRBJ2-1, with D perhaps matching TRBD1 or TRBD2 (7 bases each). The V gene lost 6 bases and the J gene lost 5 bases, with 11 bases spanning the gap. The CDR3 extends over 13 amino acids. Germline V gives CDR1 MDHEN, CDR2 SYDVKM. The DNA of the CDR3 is TGTGCCAGCAGGACAGGGAGGGACAATGAGCAGTTCTTC. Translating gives CASRTGRDNEQFF.

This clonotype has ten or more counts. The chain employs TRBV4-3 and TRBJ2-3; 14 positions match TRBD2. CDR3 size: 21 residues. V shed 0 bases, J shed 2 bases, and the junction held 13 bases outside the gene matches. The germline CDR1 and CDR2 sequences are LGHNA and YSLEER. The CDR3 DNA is TGCGCCAGCAGCCAAGACTTCGGACTAGCGGGGGGACTTACTGTCACAGATACGCAGTATTTT. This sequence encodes CASSQDFGLAGGLTVTDTQYF.

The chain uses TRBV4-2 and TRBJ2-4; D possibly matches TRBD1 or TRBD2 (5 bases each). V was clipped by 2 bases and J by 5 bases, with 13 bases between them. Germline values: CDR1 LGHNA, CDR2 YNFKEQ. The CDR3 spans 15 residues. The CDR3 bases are TGTGCCAGCAGCCAATCCGGGGCCCCCCAAAACATTCAGTACTTC. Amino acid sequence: CASSQSGAPQNIQYF.

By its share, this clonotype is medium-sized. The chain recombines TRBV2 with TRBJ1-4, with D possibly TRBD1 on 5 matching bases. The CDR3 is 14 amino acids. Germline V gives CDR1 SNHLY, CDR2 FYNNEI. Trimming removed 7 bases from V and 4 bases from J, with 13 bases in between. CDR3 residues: CASTGDGFNEKLFF. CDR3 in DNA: TGTGCCAGCACCGGGGACGGTTTTAATGAAAAACTGTTTTTT.

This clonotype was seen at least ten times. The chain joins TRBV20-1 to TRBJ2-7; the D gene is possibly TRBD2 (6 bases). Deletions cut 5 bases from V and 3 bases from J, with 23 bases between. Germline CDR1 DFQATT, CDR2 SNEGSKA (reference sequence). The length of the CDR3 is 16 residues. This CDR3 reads CSAPERGQGLLYEQYF. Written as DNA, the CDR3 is TGCAGTGCTCCAGAGAGGGGTCAGGGACTGCTCTACGAGCAGTACTTC.

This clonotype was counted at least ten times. The CDR3 nucleotides read TGCAGTGCTAGAGACTGGGGGGGGCCCGGGACAGATACGCAGTATTTT. It translates to CSARDWGGPGTDTQYF. The chain uses TRBV20-1 and TRBJ2-3; the D gene is possibly TRBD2 (7 bases). Trimming left V 0 bases short and J 3 bases short, with 16 bases between. The CDR3 extends over 16 amino acids. Germline values: CDR1 DFQATT, CDR2 SNEGSKA (reference sequence).

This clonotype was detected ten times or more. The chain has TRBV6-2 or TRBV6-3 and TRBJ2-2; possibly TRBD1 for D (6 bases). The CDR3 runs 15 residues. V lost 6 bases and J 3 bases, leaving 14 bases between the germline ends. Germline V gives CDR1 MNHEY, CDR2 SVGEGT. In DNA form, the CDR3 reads TGTGCCAGCAGGATTCCGGCAGGGGACACCGGGGAGCTGTTTTTT. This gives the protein CASRIPAGDTGELFF.

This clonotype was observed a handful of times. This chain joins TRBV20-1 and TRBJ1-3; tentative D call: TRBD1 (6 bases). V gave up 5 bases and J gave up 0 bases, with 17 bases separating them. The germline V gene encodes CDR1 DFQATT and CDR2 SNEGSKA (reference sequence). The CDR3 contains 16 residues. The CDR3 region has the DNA TGCAGTGCTTCCGTCCCCCCAGGGGTCTCTGGAAACACCATATATTTT. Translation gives CSASVPPGVSGNTIYF.

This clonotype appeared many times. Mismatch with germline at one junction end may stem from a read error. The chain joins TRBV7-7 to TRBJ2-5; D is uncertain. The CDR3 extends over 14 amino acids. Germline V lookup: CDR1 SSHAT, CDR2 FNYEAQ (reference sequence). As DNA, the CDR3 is TGTGCTAGCAGCTTAGAAGGGCACCAAGAGACCCAGTACTTC. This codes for CASSLEGHQETQYF.